These 17 T cell receptor beta chains originate from one sample sequenced in a study of technical replicates of blood from four donors (dated by TCRdb to about 2017). The method was the immunoSEQ multiplex PCR assay. Entries here come from immuneACCESS through TCRdb and include only in-frame sequences with V and J called. Some clones fail to appear in such tables; in the studies checked, an unresolved V gene covers under half of the shortfall, and the cause of the remainder is unknown. The sample records 65,000 to 85,000 clones, 96% of which are singletons. Roughly 0.34% of the sample rests with the top ten. Sequenced input: T cells isolated from PBMCs. The receptors were sampled from a human donor in good health.

The chain joins TRBV4-1 to TRBJ1-1; D is unclear. The CDR3 sequence is 15 residues long. Trimming left V 1 base short and J 1 base short, with 10 bases between. The germline V gene has CDR1 MGHRA and CDR2 YSYEKL. CDR3 in DNA: TGCGCCAGCAGCCAAGTAGTGGACTCGAACACTGAAGCTTTCTTT. Amino acids: CASSQVVDSNTEAFF.

V and J are TRBV6-5 and TRBJ1-5, with 8 bases lining up with TRBD1. After removal of 6 bases from V and 7 bases from J, the junction contained 8 bases not matched to a gene. The CDR3 loop spans 14 amino acids. Germline assignment: CDR1 MNHEY and CDR2 SVGAGI. The CDR3 DNA is TGTGCCAGCAGCCTAGGACAGGGTGGACAGCCCCAGCATTTT. It translates to CASSLGQGGQPQHF.

V is TRBV5-1 and J is TRBJ2-7; maybe TRBD2 (6 bases). Trimming took off 2 bases at V and 4 bases at J, with 13 bases between the two ends. This CDR3 is 14 amino acids long. The V gene's germline CDR1 is SGHRS and CDR2 YFSETQ. The CDR3 loop is CASSFRELGYEQYF. The CDR3 region has the DNA TGCGCCAGCAGCTTTCGGGAGTTGGGGTACGAGCAGTACTTC.

This clone came up once. CDR3 amino acids: CASSLLAGVQETQYF. The CDR3, as DNA: TGCGCCAGCAGCTTGCTGGCAGGGGTCCAAGAGACCCAGTACTTC. The chain employs TRBV5-1 and TRBJ2-5; D perhaps matches TRBD1 (6 bases). Deletions cut 1 base from V and 1 base from J, with 11 bases between. CDR1 and CDR2 (germline): SGHRS, YFSETQ. CDR3 length: 15 residues.

J is TRBJ2-7 and V is TRBV12-1; the table's D call, TRBD2, was not checked against the DNA. TRBV12-1 is listed as a pseudogene. The CDR3 loop spans 11 amino acids. CDR3 loop: CASSSPYEQYF. The CDR3 bases are TGTGCCAGCAGCTCTCCGTACGAGCAGTACTTC.

The genes are TRBV13 and TRBJ1-2; D uncertain. CDR3 length: 13 residues. The V end lost 2 bases, the J end lost 6 bases, and 10 bases lay between the germline ends. Germline CDR1 PRHDT, CDR2 FYEKMQ (reference sequence). CDR3 region: CASSLNLGDGYTF. For the CDR3, the DNA is TGTGCCAGCAGCTTAAACCTGGGAGATGGCTACACCTTC.

The chain carries TRBV27 and TRBJ2-3; 7 bases match TRBD1. The CDR3 length is 14 residues. V lost 5 bases and J lost 4; bases outside the gene matches: 6. Per germline, CDR1 MNHEY and CDR2 SMNVEV (reference sequence). CDR3 protein: CASSLRQGPDTQYF. The CDR3 nucleotides are TGTGCCAGCAGTCTCAGACAGGGTCCAGATACGCAGTATTTT.

This clone was detected only once. The chain joins TRBV7-8 to TRBJ2-7; 7 nucleotides agree with TRBD2. Unmatched junction bases numbered 10, after V lost 5 bases and J lost 6 bases. Germline assignment: CDR1 SGHVS and CDR2 FQNEAQ. The CDR3 extends over 14 amino acids. The CDR3 loop reads CASSQAGPYVEQYF. Written as DNA, the CDR3 is TGTGCCAGCAGCCAAGCGGGACCTTACGTCGAGCAGTACTTC.

The chain links TRBV11-1 to TRBJ2-7; a possible D gene is TRBD2 (5 bases). This CDR3 has 14 amino acids. Trimming stripped 5 bases from V and 2 bases from J, with 13 bases between. In germline, CDR1 is SGHAT, CDR2 FQDESV (reference sequence). The CDR3 sequence: CASSLSKEAYEQYF. CDR3 nucleotide sequence: TGTGCCAGCAGCCTGAGTAAGGAGGCCTACGAGCAGTACTTC. The full variable domain, its missing parts supplied by reference TRBV11-1 and TRBJ2-7, is EAEVAQSPRYKITEKSQAVAFWCDPISGHATLYWYRQILGQGPELLVQFQDESVVDDSQLPKDRFSAERLKGVDSTLKIQPAELGDSAMYLCASSLSKEAYEQYFGPGTRLTVT.

This chain links TRBV11-2 with TRBJ1-1, with 9 bases lining up with TRBD1. J gave up 0 bases and V 3 bases, and 2 bases lay outside the gene matches. The CDR3 runs to 15 residues. Germline CDR1 SGHAT, CDR2 FQNNGV. CDR3: CASSLTGGMNTEAFF. The CDR3 DNA sequence: TGTGCCAGCAGCTTGACAGGGGGTATGAACACTGAAGCTTTCTTT.

The rearrangement uses TRBV13 and TRBJ2-3; tentative D call: TRBD2 (6 bases). In germline, CDR1 is PRHDT, CDR2 FYEKMQ (reference sequence). V was trimmed by 7 bases and J by 3 bases, leaving 17 bases between them. This CDR3 has 15 residues. In DNA form, the CDR3 reads TGTGCCAGCACCTTCCTAGGAGGGAGAACAGATACGCAGTATTTT. Translation: CASTFLGGRTDTQYF.

The chain couples TRBV11-2 to TRBJ2-6; D is unresolved. V lost 5 bases, J lost 1 base, and 9 bases lay in between. Germline CDR1 reads SGHAT; CDR2 reads FQNNGV. The CDR3 sequence is 15 residues long. CDR3 sequence (DNA): TGTGCCAGCAGCACCGGGTTGTCTGGGGCCAACGTCCTGACTTTC. It specifies CASSTGLSGANVLTF.

V gene TRBV28 combines with J gene TRBJ1-5, with TRBD1 matching 11 bases. Germline CDR1 MDHEN, CDR2 SYDVKM. Trimming cost V 6 bases and J 6 bases; bases outside gene matches: 4. This CDR3 has 14 residues. The CDR3 reads CASRSGTGGQPQHF. The CDR3 DNA reads as TGTGCCAGCAGATCCGGGACAGGGGGTCAGCCCCAGCATTTT.

The V call is TRBV15, the J call TRBJ2-5; D is possibly TRBD2 (5 bases). In germline, CDR1 is LNHNV, CDR2 YYDKDF (reference sequence). This CDR3 has 16 amino acids. V was pared by 1 base and J by 5 bases, with 17 bases between. The DNA for the CDR3 is TGTGCCACCAGCAGAGCCCCTTCCGGGGTAGGGGAGACCCAGTACTTC. It is translated as CATSRAPSGVGETQYF.

A single count supports this clone. This chain connects TRBV9 to TRBJ2-1; 9 nucleotides match TRBD2. The CDR3 covers 14 residues. Germline assignment: CDR1 SGDLS and CDR2 YYNGEE. The V and J ends lost 3 bases and 4 bases, in that order; junction bases with no gene match: 2. For the CDR3, the DNA is TGTGCCAGCAGCGGGACTAGCGTTTACAATGAGCAGTTCTTC. This gives the protein CASSGTSVYNEQFF. The full variable domain, with the rest looked up from reference TRBV9 and TRBJ2-1, is DSGVTQTPKHLITATGQRVTLRCSPRSGDLSVYWYQQSLDQGLQFLIQYYNGEERAKGNILERFSAQQFPDLHSELNLSSLELGDSALYFCASSGTSVYNEQFFGPGTRLTVL.

J is TRBJ1-5 and V is TRBV11-2, with D unclear. CDR1 and CDR2 from the germline V gene are SGHAT and FQNNGV. The CDR3 is 14 amino acids. Trimming pared 0 bases from V and 7 bases from J, leaving 10 bases between. The CDR3 protein is CASSLDMRAQPQHF. The CDR3, as DNA: TGTGCCAGCAGCTTAGATATGCGCGCACAGCCCCAGCATTTT.

The genes are TRBV6-5 and TRBJ1-4; no definite D call. The V and J ends lost 7 bases and 1 base respectively, with 10 bases between them. CDR3 length equals 14 residues. CDR1 MNHEY and CDR2 SVGAGI come from the germline V gene. CDR3: CASTPRQTNEKLFF. DNA for the CDR3: TGTGCCAGCACCCCCAGGCAAACTAATGAAAAACTGTTTTTT.